This TCR beta chain appears in the sequencing data of a study of T cell changes during pregnancy in multiple sclerosis. Repertoires were generated with immunoSEQ multiplex PCR, while TCRdb's copy carries only in-frame clones and drops some. The table includes approximately 90,000 clones, approximately 94% detected once. The CDR3 loop spans 14 amino acids. Looked up from germline, CDR1 is SQVTM and CDR2 is ANQGSEA. V was clipped by 0 bases and J by 0 bases; unmatched bases: 0. Specimen: peripheral blood, collected in the third trimester of pregnancy. This TCR derives from a female donor with multiple sclerosis, enrolled in a pregnancy study. This chain joins TRBV29-1 and TRBJ2-3; 7 nucleotides match TRBD2. CDR3 DNA sequence: TGCAGCGTTGAAGAGGGGGGGAGCACAGATACGCAGTATTTT. Its protein is CSVEEGGSTDTQYF.